The clone carrying this T cell receptor beta chain appeared a few times. No antigen is known for it. The entry originates in a study of PD-1 blockade in classical Hodgkin lymphoma. The CDR3 contains 19 residues. Trimming at V came to 0 bases and at J to 6 bases, leaving 14 bases not matched to a gene. Germline V gene data show CDR1 as SGDLS and CDR2 as YYNGEE. Whole-study results and caveats: There remain no defined causes for the repertoire differences, which possibly reflect disease activity or prior therapy.

With no exception, relapse followed autologous stem cell transplantation in all patients, and brentuximab vedotin exposure varied. Generated by immunoSEQ multiplex PCR, the TCRdb table keeps only in-frame clones and is missing some. The table shows approximately 30,000 clones, with less than 85% occurring only once. The TCR sequence derives from a human donor with classical Hodgkin lymphoma. The material sequenced was peripheral blood mononuclear cells (PBMCs), taken before the second cycle of nivolumab. The J gene is TRBJ2-6, the V gene TRBV9, with 8 bases that match TRBD1. The chain's CDR3 is CASSVDADRGRLSANVLTF. Written as DNA, the CDR3 is TGTGCCAGCAGCGTAGATGCAGACAGGGGACGGCTTTCGGCCAACGTCCTGACTTTC.